Each of the 20 T cell receptor beta chains below was sequenced from the same sample in a study of cytomegalovirus exposure and HLA in healthy donors. PCR employed 60 Vbeta and 13 Jbeta primers. Profiled with immunoSEQ multiplex PCR; TCRdb holds only in-frame clones, not every one. The repertoire includes 110,000 to 150,000 clones, approximately 83% of them detected once, and about 3.9% sits in the top ten. Source material: PBMCs. The receptors here all came from a man in his forties or fifties in good health and CMV-seropositive.

The J gene is TRBJ2-1, the V gene TRBV30; D possibly corresponds to TRBD1 (5 bases). Germline lookup yields CDR1 GTSNPN and CDR2 SVGIG (reference sequence). The V gene lost 5 bases and the J gene lost 6 bases, with 11 bases spanning the gap. The length of the CDR3 is 12 residues. The CDR3: CAWGQMSNEQFF. CDR3 bases: TGTGCCTGGGGACAAATGAGCAATGAGCAGTTCTTC.

The V call is TRBV5-1, the J call TRBJ1-1; tentative D call: TRBD1 (6 bases). Trimming removed 4 bases from V and 0 bases from J, with 10 bases in between. Germline CDR1 and CDR2: SGHRS and YFSETQ. The CDR3 covers 14 residues. In DNA form, the CDR3 reads TGCGCCAGCAGCCTATGGGACATGAACACTGAAGCTTTCTTT. Translated, it gives CASSLWDMNTEAFF.

For this clone: Within the sample, other DNA sequences also encode this same CDR3. CDR3 DNA sequence: TGCGCCAGCAGCTTGGGGACAGGAAGCAATCAGCCCCAGCATTTT. Translation gives CASSLGTGSNQPQHF. This rearrangement joins TRBV5-1 to TRBJ1-5, with 7 positions matching TRBD1. The germline V gene has CDR1 SGHRS and CDR2 YFSETQ. V shed 0 bases and J 1 base; nucleotides not matched to a gene: 1. The length of the CDR3 is 15 residues. The full variable domain, with the rest looked up from reference TRBV5-1 and TRBJ1-5, is KAGVTQTPRYLIKTRGQQVTLSCSPISGHRSVSWYQQTPGQGLQFLFEYFSETQRNKGNFPGRFSGRQFSNSRSEMNVSTLELGDSALYLCASSLGTGSNQPQHFGDGTRLSIL.

In this sample, this clone turned up once. The chain is built from TRBV14 and TRBJ2-5, with D perhaps matching TRBD1 (6 bases). This CDR3 is 14 amino acids long. Per the germline V gene, CDR1 is SGHDN and CDR2 is FVKESK. Trimming left V 3 bases short and J 3 bases short, with 11 bases between. CDR3 amino acids: CASSQLGQEETQYF. The CDR3 bases are TGTGCCAGCAGCCAGCTGGGACAAGAAGAGACCCAGTACTTC.

The chain recombines TRBV29-1 with TRBJ2-6; TRBD1 aligns across 9 bases. Germline CDR1 and CDR2: SQVTM and ANQGSEA. J was trimmed by 0 bases and V by 6 bases; bases with no gene match: 6. The length of the CDR3 is 16 residues. The CDR3 DNA reads TGCAGCGTCTCGGGACAGGGCGCCTCTGGGGCCAACGTCCTGACTTTC. Protein sequence: CSVSGQGASGANVLTF.

The V and J genes are TRBV30 and TRBJ1-5, with D possibly TRBD1 on 5 matching bases. V lost 0 bases, J lost 5 bases, and 11 bases lay in between. CDR3 length equals 14 residues. Germline CDR1 reads GTSNPN; CDR2 reads SVGIG (reference sequence). CDR3 nucleotide sequence: TGTGCCTGGAGTGTTGGGCAGGGCGATCAGCCCCAGCATTTT. It codes for CAWSVGQGDQPQHF.

The gene calls are TRBV5-6 and TRBJ2-1; 7 bases map to TRBD2. CDR3 size: 16 residues. Trimming at V came to 4 bases and at J to 7 bases, leaving 14 bases not matched to a gene. In germline, CDR1 is SGHDT, CDR2 YYEEEE. CDR3 coding DNA: TGTGCCAGCAGCCGGCGGCCTAGCGGTGCCCTTAATGAGCAGTTCTTC. Translated: CASSRRPSGALNEQFF.

The V and J genes are TRBV18 and TRBJ1-2; D is perhaps TRBD1 (6 bases). The germline V and J ends were trimmed by 4 bases and 4 bases, with 19 bases remaining between them. Germline CDR1 is KGHSH and CDR2 is LQKENI. The CDR3 length is 16 residues. The CDR3 protein is CASSRTRRQESYGYTF. The DNA for the CDR3 is TGTGCCAGCTCACGAACCCGGCGACAGGAGTCCTATGGCTACACCTTC.

V and J are TRBV5-4 and TRBJ2-7; TRBD2 matches at 12 bases. CDR1 and CDR2 from the germline V gene are SGHNT and YYREEE (reference sequence). This CDR3 contains 18 residues. V dropped 3 bases and J dropped 3; count of bases not matched to a gene: 13. The CDR3 protein is CASSSYPTSGSVRYEQYF. DNA for the CDR3: TGTGCCAGCAGCTCCTATCCGACTAGCGGGAGTGTTCGCTACGAGCAGTACTTC. The entire variable domain, with the rest obtained from reference TRBV5-4 and TRBJ2-7, is as follows: ETGVTQSPTHLIKTRGQQVTLRCSSQSGHNTVSWYQQALGQGPQFIFQYYREEENGRGNFPPRFSGLQFPNYSSELNVNALELDDSALYLCASSSYPTSGSVRYEQYFGPGTRLTVT.

Concerning this clone: The identical CDR3 is also encoded by other nucleotide sequences in the sample. This chain links TRBV9 with TRBJ2-1; 8 positions agree with TRBD2. Germline CDR1 is SGDLS and CDR2 is YYNGEE. J gave up 9 bases and V 5 bases, and 10 bases lay outside the gene matches. This CDR3 has 14 amino acids. As DNA, the CDR3 is TGTGCCAGCAGTCTCGGGGGGGCCTATAGTGAGCAGTTCTTC. It is translated as CASSLGGAYSEQFF.

The chain carries TRBV27 and TRBJ1-2; D unresolved. Germline loops: CDR1 MNHEY, CDR2 SMNVEV (reference sequence). This CDR3 spans 17 amino acids. Trimming pared 0 bases from V and 3 bases from J, leaving 17 bases between. CDR3 DNA sequence: TGTGCCAGCAGTTTATCCCTTTATCATGGTAGTCACTATGGCTACACCTTC. Protein: CASSLSLYHGSHYGYTF.

The genes are TRBV7-6 and TRBJ2-3; tentative D call: TRBD2 (5 bases). The CDR3 sequence is 15 residues long. The V gene lost 3 bases and the J gene lost 4 bases, with 14 bases spanning the gap. The germline gives CDR1 SGHVS, CDR2 FNYEAQ. The CDR3 region is CASSFGPSRADTQYF. In nucleotides, the CDR3 is TGTGCCAGCAGCTTTGGGCCTAGCCGGGCAGATACGCAGTATTTT.

The chain carries TRBV11-2 and TRBJ2-7; 9 bases map to TRBD2. This CDR3 contains 15 residues. Germline trimming cut 1 base from V and 5 bases from J; bases unmatched to any gene: 6. Germline V gives CDR1 SGHAT, CDR2 FQNNGV. CDR3 sequence reads: CASSLGVSGSNEQYF. Here the CDR3 DNA reads TGTGCCAGCAGCTTAGGGGTTAGCGGGAGCAACGAGCAGTACTTC.

V usage is TRBV9 and J usage is TRBJ2-7, with D unresolved. V lost 3 bases and J 4 bases, leaving 11 bases between the germline ends. The CDR3 is 13 amino acids. Per germline, CDR1 SGDLS and CDR2 YYNGEE. The CDR3 DNA sequence: TGTGCCAGCAGCGAGCTCCCTCTTTACGAGCAGTACTTC. Protein: CASSELPLYEQYF. The full variable domain, rest sourced from reference TRBV9 and TRBJ2-7, is DSGVTQTPKHLITATGQRVTLRCSPRSGDLSVYWYQQSLDQGLQFLIQYYNGEERAKGNILERFSAQQFPDLHSELNLSSLELGDSALYFCASSELPLYEQYFGPGTRLTVT.

The chain has TRBV27 and TRBJ2-6; TRBD1 agrees at 8 bases. The length of the CDR3 is 15 residues. J lost 2 bases, V lost 4 bases, and 1 base had no gene match. CDR1 and CDR2 (germline): MNHEY, SMNVEV (reference sequence). DNA of the CDR3: TGTGCCAGCAGTTCCAGGGGGCCTGGGGCCAACGTCCTGACTTTC. Protein sequence: CASSSRGPGANVLTF.

This clone was observed once. This chain links TRBV27 with TRBJ1-1, with 8 positions matching TRBD1. Per germline, CDR1 MNHEY and CDR2 SMNVEV (reference sequence). V lost 2 bases, J lost 3 bases, and 5 bases stayed unmatched. The CDR3 extends over 15 amino acids. This CDR3 reads CASSLDPGGYTEAFF. DNA of the CDR3: TGTGCCAGCAGTTTAGATCCAGGGGGCTACACTGAAGCTTTCTTT.

This rearrangement joins TRBV5-6 to TRBJ2-1; 8 bases map to TRBD2. Germline V CDR1 and CDR2: SGHDT, YYEEEE. The CDR3 runs to 15 residues. V gave up 0 bases and J gave up 4 bases; unmatched junction bases: 3. Here the CDR3 reads CASSLVLAGYNEQFF. The CDR3, as DNA: TGTGCCAGCAGCTTGGTATTAGCGGGGTACAATGAGCAGTTCTTC.

This clone has just a few counts. V is TRBV10-3 and J is TRBJ2-7; 11 bases align to TRBD2. Germline V gene data show CDR1 as ENHRY and CDR2 as SYGVKD. The CDR3 loop spans 16 amino acids. The J segment lost 3 bases and the V segment lost 2 bases, leaving 6 bases of the junction unmatched. CDR3 sequence: CAISEQPGLAVYEQYF. For the CDR3, the DNA is TGTGCCATCAGTGAGCAACCGGGACTAGCGGTCTACGAGCAGTACTTC.

The chain is built from TRBV19 and TRBJ2-1; D unclear. This CDR3 comprises 13 residues. From germline, CDR1 is LNHDA and CDR2 SQIVND (reference sequence). The V end lost 2 bases, the J end lost 9 bases, and 11 bases lay between the germline ends. The CDR3 region is CASSIRIVREQFF. The CDR3 DNA sequence: TGTGCCAGTAGTATACGTATCGTTCGTGAGCAGTTCTTC.

This sequence joins TRBV10-3 and TRBJ2-1, with TRBD2 matching 16 bases. The CDR3 extends over 18 amino acids. Germline V gene lookup returns CDR1 ENHRY and CDR2 SYGVKD. V shed 5 bases, J shed 4 bases, and the junction held 8 bases outside the gene matches. DNA for the CDR3: TGTGCCATCAGTACGGGACTAGCGGGAGGGCCTTTTTACAATGAGCAGTTCTTC. This encodes CAISTGLAGGPFYNEQFF.